Shown below are 20 T cell receptor beta chains from a single sample sequenced in a study of CD8+ T cells in alopecia areata. RNA extraction and reverse transcription yielded cDNA as sequencing template. Some clones are missing from TCRdb's copy, which holds only in-frame ones; the method was immunoSEQ multiplex PCR. The sample holds 170,000 or so clones, approximately 56% seen once. The sequencing here drew on CD4+ T cells sorted from blood, taken at week 0. These receptors all stem from a human donor with alopecia areata.

This clone was seen only a few times. The gene calls are TRBV7-3 and TRBJ2-1, with 9 bases identical to TRBD1. The CDR3 has 15 amino acids. Trimming took 4 bases from V and 4 from J; bases not matched to a gene: 5. Germline values: CDR1 SGHTA, CDR2 FQGTGA. CDR3 nucleotides: TGTGCCAGCAGCTACAGGGGGCAAAAATACAATGAGCAGTTCTTC. It yields the protein CASSYRGQKYNEQFF.

The CDR3 sequence is CASSKGQVRNEQFF. CDR3 nucleotides: TGTGCCAGCAGCAAGGGACAGGTTAGAAATGAGCAGTTCTTC. V is TRBV9 and J is TRBJ2-1, with 8 bases fitting TRBD1. This CDR3 is 14 amino acids long. Germline CDR1 reads SGDLS; CDR2 reads YYNGEE. J was trimmed by 7 bases and V by 4 bases; bases with no gene match: 7.

The chain links TRBV29-1 to TRBJ1-5; D call uncertain. Germline CDR1 reads SQVTM; CDR2 reads ANQGSEA. Trimming removed 1 base at V and 0 bases at J, with 7 bases between. This CDR3 spans 14 amino acids. CDR3 bases: TGCAGCGTTGAAGTTCCAGATAGCAATCAGCCCCAGCATTTT. This codes for CSVEVPDSNQPQHF.

This clone occurred a few times. The V call is TRBV7-2, the J call TRBJ1-2, with D perhaps TRBD1 (5 bases). The germline V gene has CDR1 SGHTA and CDR2 FQGNSA. This CDR3 contains 15 residues. Trimming took off 2 bases at V and 7 bases at J, with 17 bases between the two ends. CDR3: CASSLLSGTKVGYTF. CDR3 DNA sequence: TGTGCCAGCAGCTTATTGTCAGGGACCAAGGTTGGCTACACCTTC.

This sequence joins TRBV10-3 and TRBJ2-5, with D tentatively TRBD1 (6 bases). V was pared by 10 bases and J by 1 base, with 10 bases between. The CDR3 covers 12 residues. CDR1 ENHRY and CDR2 SYGVKD come from the germline V gene. This CDR3 is CATGTLQETQYF. The CDR3 DNA reads as TGTGCCACCGGGACACTCCAAGAGACCCAGTACTTC.

This clone was seen once. This rearrangement joins TRBV5-6 to TRBJ2-5, with D possibly TRBD2 on 6 matching bases. Germline assignment: CDR1 SGHDT and CDR2 YYEEEE. V lost 4 bases to trimming and J lost 3 bases, with 10 bases between them. This CDR3 has 13 residues. DNA for the CDR3: TGTGCCAGCAGCACAGCGGGTGAAGAGACCCAGTACTTC. Protein product: CASSTAGEETQYF.

The chain combines TRBV5-1 with TRBJ2-2; 11 bases are a match to TRBD1. This CDR3 has 13 residues. V trimming: 7 bases; J trimming: 4 bases; junction bases outside the gene matches: 0. Per the germline V gene, CDR1 is SGHRS and CDR2 is YFSETQ. CDR3 region: CASGTGGTGELFF. For the CDR3, the DNA is TGCGCCAGCGGGACAGGGGGCACCGGGGAGCTGTTTTTT.

This chain links TRBV29-1 with TRBJ2-3; 7 bases fit TRBD2. V lost 6 bases to trimming and J lost 1 base; unmatched junction nucleotides: 7. The CDR3 contains 14 residues. Germline V gives CDR1 SQVTM, CDR2 ANQGSEA. DNA for the CDR3: TGCAGCGTGAACCGGGGGAGGGGCACAGATACGCAGTATTTT. It translates to CSVNRGRGTDTQYF.

The chain employs TRBV29-1 and TRBJ2-7; D perhaps matches TRBD2 (6 bases). The CDR3 is made up of 10 amino acids. Trimming cost V 4 bases and J 6 bases, with 7 bases left between them. From germline, CDR1 is SQVTM and CDR2 ANQGSEA. This chain's CDR3 is CSVGAGEQYF. DNA for the CDR3: TGCAGCGTTGGAGCGGGCGAGCAGTACTTC.

This clone was counted between two and nine times. J is TRBJ2-7 and V is TRBV30; 9 bases fit TRBD1. V dropped 2 bases and J dropped 4; count of bases not matched to a gene: 12. The CDR3 contains 16 residues. The germline V gene encodes CDR1 GTSNPN and CDR2 SVGIG (reference sequence). The DNA for the CDR3 is TGTGCCTGGAGTTTTCGCCCCGGGACAGGGTTTTACGAGCAGTACTTC. Translated: CAWSFRPGTGFYEQYF.

This clone has a handful of counts. CDR3 protein: CASSPLRTENSPLHF. In DNA, the CDR3 is TGTGCCAGCTCACCACTTCGGACAGAGAATTCACCCCTCCACTTT. The chain combines TRBV18 with TRBJ1-6; D possibly corresponds to TRBD1 (6 bases). The CDR3 extends over 15 amino acids. CDR1 KGHSH and CDR2 LQKENI come from the germline V gene. V lost 1 base and J 7 bases, leaving 11 bases between the germline ends.

This chain joins TRBV5-6 and TRBJ1-5, with 7 bases matching TRBD1. V was pared by 2 bases and J by 6 bases, with 8 bases of the junction left unmatched. CDR3 length equals 15 residues. CDR1 is SGHDT, CDR2 YYEEEE, per germline. The chain's CDR3 is CASSLAGGMSQPQHF. The CDR3 nucleotides read TGTGCCAGCAGCTTAGCAGGGGGAATGAGTCAGCCCCAGCATTTT.

The rearrangement joins TRBV5-6 to TRBJ1-5, with D possibly matching TRBD1 (5 bases). Per the germline V gene, CDR1 is SGHDT and CDR2 is YYEEEE. Trimming took 0 bases from V and 13 from J, leaving 14 bases between them. The CDR3 sequence is 13 residues long. CDR3 in amino acids: CASSLDRKIRQHF. DNA of the CDR3: TGTGCCAGCAGCTTGGACAGGAAAATAAGGCAGCATTTT. Full variable domain (rest looked up from reference TRBV5-6 and TRBJ1-5): DAGVTQSPTHLIKTRGQQVTLRCSPKSGHDTVSWYQQALGQGPQFIFQYYEEEERQRGNFPDRFSGHQFPNYSSELNVNALLLGDSALYLCASSLDRKIRQHFGDGTRLSIL.

The count of this clone is one. V is TRBV5-6 and J is TRBJ2-3; 7 bases agree with TRBD2. The CDR3 loop spans 17 amino acids. Germline CDR1 and CDR2: SGHDT and YYEEEE. V lost 4 bases to trimming and J lost 0 bases; unmatched junction nucleotides: 11. The CDR3 DNA reads as TGTGCCAGCAGCGCCGTGGGGCGGGGGACTAGCACAGATACGCAGTATTTT. This gives the protein CASSAVGRGTSTDTQYF. Filled out from reference TRBV5-6 and TRBJ2-3, the complete variable domain reads DAGVTQSPTHLIKTRGQQVTLRCSPKSGHDTVSWYQQALGQGPQFIFQYYEEEERQRGNFPDRFSGHQFPNYSSELNVNALLLGDSALYLCASSAVGRGTSTDTQYFGPGTRLTVL.

This chain connects TRBV9 to TRBJ2-5; either TRBD1 or TRBD2 may fit D (5 bases each). The germline V and J ends were trimmed by 1 base and 4 bases, with 17 bases remaining between them. The germline V gene has CDR1 SGDLS and CDR2 YYNGEE. CDR3 length equals 16 residues. The CDR3 spells CASSVRDQGRGETQYF. The CDR3 coding sequence is TGTGCCAGCAGCGTACGGGACCAAGGGCGCGGAGAGACCCAGTACTTC. Together with reference TRBV9 and TRBJ2-5, the CDR3 gives the full variable domain: DSGVTQTPKHLITATGQRVTLRCSPRSGDLSVYWYQQSLDQGLQFLIQYYNGEERAKGNILERFSAQQFPDLHSELNLSSLELGDSALYFCASSVRDQGRGETQYFGPGTRLLVL.

V and J are TRBV5-6 and TRBJ1-2; the match to TRBD1 covers 8 bases. V shed 2 bases, J shed 1 base, and the junction held 7 bases outside the gene matches. Germline loops: CDR1 SGHDT, CDR2 YYEEEE. This CDR3 has 16 residues. This chain's CDR3 is CASSFLGTGLNYGYTF. Here the CDR3 DNA reads TGTGCCAGCAGCTTTTTGGGGACAGGACTTAACTATGGCTACACCTTC.

V is TRBV14 and J is TRBJ2-3; D possibly corresponds to TRBD2 (6 bases). V dropped 0 bases and J dropped 2 bases, with 15 bases sitting between them. The CDR3 has 17 residues. The germline V gene has CDR1 SGHDN and CDR2 FVKESK. The CDR3 here is CASSQDRGEIPTDTQYF. CDR3 sequence (DNA): TGTGCCAGCAGCCAAGATCGCGGGGAAATCCCCACAGATACGCAGTATTTT.

The chain recombines TRBV4-1 with TRBJ2-1; D could derive from TRBD1 or TRBD2 (5 bases each). Per the germline V gene, CDR1 is MGHRA and CDR2 is YSYEKL. Trimming shortened V by 3 bases and J by 7 bases, and 28 bases separated the two germline ends. There are 19 residues in the CDR3. CDR3 sequence (DNA): TGCGCCAGCAGCCACCTACCCTCTCTCCTAGGTCGTGGGGGAAATGAGCAGTTCTTC. The encoded protein is CASSHLPSLLGRGGNEQFF.

The chain employs TRBV11-1 and TRBJ1-2; TRBD1 might be the D (5 bases). There are 13 residues in the CDR3. The V gene's germline CDR1 is SGHAT and CDR2 FQDESV (reference sequence). V lost 5 bases to trimming and J lost 2 bases, with 9 bases between them. CDR3 amino acids: CASSPRDNYGYTF. For the CDR3, the DNA is TGTGCCAGCAGCCCCCGGGACAACTATGGCTACACCTTC.

This chain joins TRBV4-1 and TRBJ2-1; D is ambiguous. Germline-derived CDR1 and CDR2 are MGHRA and YSYEKL. The CDR3 runs to 14 residues. V lost 2 bases and J 8 bases, leaving 13 bases between the germline ends. In DNA, the CDR3 is TGCGCCAGCAGCCAAAGTCCAACCTTGGATGAGCAGTTCTTC. Encoded protein: CASSQSPTLDEQFF.